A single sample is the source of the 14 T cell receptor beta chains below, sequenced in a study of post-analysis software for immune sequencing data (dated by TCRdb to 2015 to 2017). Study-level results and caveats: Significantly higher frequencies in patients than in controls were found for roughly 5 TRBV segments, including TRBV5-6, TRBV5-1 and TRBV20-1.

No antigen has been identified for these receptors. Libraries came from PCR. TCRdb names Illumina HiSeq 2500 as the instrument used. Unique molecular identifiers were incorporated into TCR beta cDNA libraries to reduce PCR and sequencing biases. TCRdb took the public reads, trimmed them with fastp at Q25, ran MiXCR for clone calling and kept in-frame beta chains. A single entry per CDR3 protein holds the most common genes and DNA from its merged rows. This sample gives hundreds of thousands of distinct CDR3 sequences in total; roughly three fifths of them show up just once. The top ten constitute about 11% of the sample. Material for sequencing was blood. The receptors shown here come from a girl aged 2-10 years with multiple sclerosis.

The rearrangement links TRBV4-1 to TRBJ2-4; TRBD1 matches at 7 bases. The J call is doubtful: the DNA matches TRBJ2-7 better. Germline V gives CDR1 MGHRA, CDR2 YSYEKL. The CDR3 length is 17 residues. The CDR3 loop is CASSQDPTGFNPYEQYF. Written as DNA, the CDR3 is TGCGCCAGCAGCCAAGACCCGACAGGGTTCAATCCCTACGAGCAGTACTTC.

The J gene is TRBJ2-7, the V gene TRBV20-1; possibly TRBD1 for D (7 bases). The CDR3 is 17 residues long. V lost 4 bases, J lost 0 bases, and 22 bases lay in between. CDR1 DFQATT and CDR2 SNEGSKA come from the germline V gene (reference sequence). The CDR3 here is CSATVPGGYSSSYEQYF. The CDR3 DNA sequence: TGCAGTGCTACCGTTCCAGGGGGGTATTCGAGCTCCTACGAGCAGTACTTC.

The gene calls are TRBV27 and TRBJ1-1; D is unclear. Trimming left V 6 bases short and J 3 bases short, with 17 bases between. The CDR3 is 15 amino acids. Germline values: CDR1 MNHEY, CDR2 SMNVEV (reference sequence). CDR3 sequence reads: CASSPTGRMDTEAFF. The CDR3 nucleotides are TGTGCCAGCAGCCCTACCGGAAGGATGGACACTGAAGCTTTCTTT.

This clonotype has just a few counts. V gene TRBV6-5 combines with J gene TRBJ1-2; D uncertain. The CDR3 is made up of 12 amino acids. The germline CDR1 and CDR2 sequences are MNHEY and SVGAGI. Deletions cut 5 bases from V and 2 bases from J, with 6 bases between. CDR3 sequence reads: CASSTRNYGYTF. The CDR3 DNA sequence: TGTGCCAGCAGTACCAGAAACTATGGCTACACCTTC.

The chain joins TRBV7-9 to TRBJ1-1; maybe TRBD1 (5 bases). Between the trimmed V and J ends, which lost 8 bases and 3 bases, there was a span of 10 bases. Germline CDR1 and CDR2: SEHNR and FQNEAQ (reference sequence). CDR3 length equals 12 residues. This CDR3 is CASPSGDTEAFF. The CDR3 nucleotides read TGTGCCAGCCCCTCGGGGGACACTGAAGCTTTCTTT.

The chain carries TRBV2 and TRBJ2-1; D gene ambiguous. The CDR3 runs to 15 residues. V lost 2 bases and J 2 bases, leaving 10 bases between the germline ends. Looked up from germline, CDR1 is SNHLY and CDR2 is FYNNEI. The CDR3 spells CASSEQGGAYNEQFF. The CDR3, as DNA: TGTGCCAGCAGTGAACAAGGTGGGGCCTACAATGAGCAGTTCTTC. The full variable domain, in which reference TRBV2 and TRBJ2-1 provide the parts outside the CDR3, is EPEVTQTPSHQVTQMGQEVILRCVPISNHLYFYWYRQILGQKVEFLVSFYNNEISEKSEIFDDQFSVERPDGSNFTLKIRSTKLEDSAMYFCASSEQGGAYNEQFFGPGTRLTVL.

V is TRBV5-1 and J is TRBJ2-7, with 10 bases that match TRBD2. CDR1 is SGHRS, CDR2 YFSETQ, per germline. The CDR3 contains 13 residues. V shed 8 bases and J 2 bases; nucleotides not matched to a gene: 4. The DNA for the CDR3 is TGCGCCAGTGGACTAGCGGCGGCCTACGAGCAGTACTTC. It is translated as CASGLAAAYEQYF.

The chain's CDR3 is CASSALDGSNYGYTF. The DNA for the CDR3 is TGTGCCAGCAGCGCCCTTGACGGTTCTAACTATGGCTACACCTTC. This chain uses TRBV5-6 with TRBJ1-2; D unresolved. Trimming removed 4 bases from V and 0 bases from J, with 13 bases in between. Germline V gives CDR1 SGHDT, CDR2 YYEEEE. This CDR3 comprises 15 residues.

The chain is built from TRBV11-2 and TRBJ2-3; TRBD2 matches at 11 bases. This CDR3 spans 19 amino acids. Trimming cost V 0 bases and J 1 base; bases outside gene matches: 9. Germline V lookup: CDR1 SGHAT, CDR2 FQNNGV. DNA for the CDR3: TGTGCCAGCAGCTTAGATCGACTAGCGGGGTCTGGCGGCACAGATACGCAGTATTTT. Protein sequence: CASSLDRLAGSGGTDTQYF.

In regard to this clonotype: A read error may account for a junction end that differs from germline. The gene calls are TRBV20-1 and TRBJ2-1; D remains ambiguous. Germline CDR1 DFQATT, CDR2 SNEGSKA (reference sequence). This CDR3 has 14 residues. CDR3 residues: CSARDSPPDNKQFF. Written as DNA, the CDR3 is TGCAGTGCTAGAGATTCGCCACCCGACAATAAGCAGTTCTTC.

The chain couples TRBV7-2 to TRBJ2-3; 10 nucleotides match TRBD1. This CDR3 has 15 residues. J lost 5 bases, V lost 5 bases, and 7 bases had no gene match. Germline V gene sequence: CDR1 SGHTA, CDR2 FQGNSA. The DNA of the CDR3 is TGTGCCAGCAGCGTTCGGACAGGGGGAATAGATACGCAGTATTTT. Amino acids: CASSVRTGGIDTQYF.

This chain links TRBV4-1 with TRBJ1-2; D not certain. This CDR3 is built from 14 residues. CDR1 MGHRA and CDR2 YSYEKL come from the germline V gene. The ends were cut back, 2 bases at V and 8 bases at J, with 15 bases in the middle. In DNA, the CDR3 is TGCGCCAGCAGCCAAATTGACCAAGCGCGGGGCTACACCTTC. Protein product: CASSQIDQARGYTF.

In DNA, the CDR3 is TGCAGTGCTACGCAGGATGCGGGGGACACTGAAGCTTTCTTT. It translates to CSATQDAGDTEAFF. The V gene is TRBV20-1, the J gene TRBJ1-1; weak D call: TRBD1 (5 bases). In germline, CDR1 is DFQATT, CDR2 SNEGSKA (reference sequence). V was clipped by 4 bases and J by 3 bases, with 15 bases between them. This CDR3 contains 14 residues.

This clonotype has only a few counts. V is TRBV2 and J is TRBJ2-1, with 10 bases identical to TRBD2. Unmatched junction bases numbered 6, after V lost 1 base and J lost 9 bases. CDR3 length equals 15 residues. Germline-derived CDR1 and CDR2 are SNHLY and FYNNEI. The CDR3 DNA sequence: TGTGCCAGCAGTGAAGGCCTAGCGGGAGAGGGTGAGCAGTTCTTC. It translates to CASSEGLAGEGEQFF.